These 18 T cell receptor beta chains originate from one sample sequenced in a study of cytomegalovirus exposure and HLA in healthy donors. Primers for the PCR totalled 60 Vbeta and 13 Jbeta. Using immunoSEQ multiplex PCR, the repertoire was profiled, and TCRdb retains in-frame clones only, with some absent. The table records over 100,000 clones, 77% of them present only once. The sequenced sample was PBMCs. Receptor source: a male donor in good health and CMV-seropositive.

V and J are TRBV2 and TRBJ2-7, with a weak D call TRBD1 (6 bases). In germline, CDR1 is SNHLY, CDR2 FYNNEI. The CDR3 runs to 16 residues. V was pared by 5 bases and J by 9 bases, with 26 bases between. CDR3 sequence reads: CASSFRRDTYLRGQYF. CDR3 bases: TGTGCCAGCAGTTTCCGCCGGGACACCTACCTACGAGGGCAGTACTTC.

This chain's CDR3 is CASSPWDSLANYGYTF. Here the CDR3 DNA reads TGTGCCAGCAGCCCCTGGGACTCCTTAGCTAACTATGGCTACACCTTC. The V and J genes are TRBV7-9 and TRBJ1-2, with a possible D match to TRBD1 (5 bases). The CDR3 runs to 16 residues. Germline V gene lookup returns CDR1 SEHNR and CDR2 FQNEAQ (reference sequence). Trimming shortened V by 5 bases and J by 0 bases, and 16 bases separated the two germline ends.

On this clone itself: Its ends do not fully match the called genes, so a read error is possible. This chain joins TRBV7-9 and TRBJ2-7; 10 bases match TRBD2. From germline, CDR1 is SEHNR and CDR2 FQNEAQ (reference sequence). This CDR3 is 16 amino acids long. CDR3 in amino acids: CSSSLALAGVRDEQYF. CDR3 in DNA: TGTTCCAGCAGCTTAGCCCTAGCGGGAGTACGAGACGAGCAGTACTTC.

This chain uses TRBV5-1 with TRBJ1-6; possibly TRBD1 for D (5 bases). Germline V CDR1 and CDR2: SGHRS, YFSETQ. This CDR3 comprises 17 residues. With 4 bases removed from V and 6 bases from J, the gap between germline ends came to 20 bases. The CDR3 DNA follows: TGCGCCAGCAGCCTACTCCCCCCGGTAGGGGTTAATTCACCCCTCCACTTT. It encodes CASSLLPPVGVNSPLHF. Drawing the rest from reference TRBV5-1 and TRBJ1-6, the complete variable domain is KAGVTQTPRYLIKTRGQQVTLSCSPISGHRSVSWYQQTPGQGLQFLFEYFSETQRNKGNFPGRFSGRQFSNSRSEMNVSTLELGDSALYLCASSLLPPVGVNSPLHFGNGTRLTVT.

The chain recombines TRBV4-2 with TRBJ2-7; TRBD1 agrees at 9 bases. V was pared by 0 bases and J by 4 bases, with 1 base of the junction left unmatched. Germline assignment: CDR1 LGHNA and CDR2 YNFKEQ. This CDR3 is 14 amino acids long. CDR3 DNA sequence: TGTGCCAGCAGCCAAGAAGACAGGGGGTACGAGCAGTACTTC. Amino acid sequence: CASSQEDRGYEQYF.

This clone was seen once. The gene calls are TRBV19 and TRBJ2-7; 9 positions agree with TRBD2. CDR3 length equals 16 residues. The ends lost 5 bases at V and 1 base at J; junction bases unmatched: 9. The germline V gene has CDR1 LNHDA and CDR2 SQIVND (reference sequence). The DNA of the CDR3 is TGTGCCAGTAGTTCACCTCCTAGCGGGATATCCTACGAGCAGTACTTC. Its protein product is CASSSPPSGISYEQYF.

The DNA for the CDR3 is TGTGCCACCCGTAGGGGGACAGGCGAAAATGAGCAGTTCTTC. Translation gives CATRRGTGENEQFF. The gene calls are TRBV2 and TRBJ2-1; the match to TRBD1 covers 8 bases. The CDR3 consists of 14 residues. Germline assignment: CDR1 SNHLY and CDR2 FYNNEI. V dropped 10 bases and J dropped 7; count of bases not matched to a gene: 12.

The rearrangement joins TRBV5-1 to TRBJ2-5; 7 bases align to TRBD2. The junction had 11 bases not matched to a gene; V was cut back by 2 bases and J by 1 base. The CDR3 has 17 residues. Germline CDR1 reads SGHRS; CDR2 reads YFSETQ. CDR3 region: CASSLQRRSGIQETQYF. For the CDR3, the DNA is TGCGCCAGCAGCTTACAGAGACGAAGCGGGATCCAAGAGACCCAGTACTTC.

The genes are TRBV27 and TRBJ1-1; D gene uncertain. Germline CDR1 MNHEY, CDR2 SMNVEV (reference sequence). V was shortened by 7 bases and J by 1 base, with 16 bases between the two germline ends. This CDR3 is 15 amino acids long. The CDR3 DNA reads as TGTGCCAGCAAAATACGGGAAGAGGGGAACACTGAAGCTTTCTTT. Translation: CASKIREEGNTEAFF.

The genes are TRBV2 and TRBJ2-7; no reliable D call. There are 11 residues in the CDR3. Germline V gene lookup returns CDR1 SNHLY and CDR2 FYNNEI. The V and J ends lost 7 bases and 3 bases respectively, with 7 bases between them. This CDR3 is CASNKNYEQYF. The CDR3 region has the DNA TGTGCCAGCAACAAGAACTACGAGCAGTACTTC.

This clone was detected a few times. The rearrangement links TRBV5-4 to TRBJ2-7, with a tentative D call TRBD2 (6 bases). Germline V gives CDR1 SGHNT, CDR2 YYREEE (reference sequence). CDR3 length equals 14 residues. V gave up 2 bases and J gave up 1 base, with 10 bases separating them. CDR3 residues: CASSFWGVSYEQYF. The CDR3 region has the DNA TGTGCCAGCAGCTTCTGGGGGGTATCCTACGAGCAGTACTTC.

Notes on this clone: Relative to the germline gene, one junction end is altered; a read error may explain this. This sequence joins TRBV7-9 and TRBJ2-7; 9 positions agree with TRBD2. The CDR3 loop spans 18 amino acids. The germline V gene has CDR1 SEHNR and CDR2 FQNEAQ (reference sequence). CDR3 DNA sequence: TGTTCCAGCAGCTTATCGGAGGGTGGGGGGCTAGCGGGGTACGAGCAGTACTTC. Encoded protein: CSSSLSEGGGLAGYEQYF.

The rearrangement links TRBV2 to TRBJ1-2, with 8 nucleotides matching TRBD1. From germline, CDR1 is SNHLY and CDR2 FYNNEI. The CDR3 is made up of 12 amino acids. Trimming took 4 bases from V and 7 from J; bases not matched to a gene: 2. CDR3 DNA: TGTGCCAGCAGTGGGACAGGGTCTGGCTACACCTTC. It codes for CASSGTGSGYTF.

The J gene is TRBJ1-6, the V gene TRBV28, with TRBD1 matching over 7 bases. From germline, CDR1 is MDHEN and CDR2 SYDVKM. J lost 7 bases, V lost 6 bases, and 3 bases had no gene match. This CDR3 comprises 13 residues. CDR3 in DNA: TGTGCCAGCAGAGGGACAGTAAATTCACCCCTCCACTTT. It yields the protein CASRGTVNSPLHF.

The rearrangement joins TRBV28 to TRBJ1-5; 8 nucleotides align to TRBD1. The germline V gene encodes CDR1 MDHEN and CDR2 SYDVKM. The V and J ends lost 3 bases and 5 bases, in that order; junction bases with no gene match: 6. This CDR3 is 15 amino acids long. CDR3 nucleotides: TGTGCCAGCAGTTTGGAGGCAGGGGGCCATCAGCCCCAGCATTTT. Residues: CASSLEAGGHQPQHF.

The chain joins TRBV18 to TRBJ1-1; D gene unclear. The germline V gene encodes CDR1 KGHSH and CDR2 LQKENI. The CDR3 has 13 residues. Deletions cut 4 bases from V and 7 bases from J, with 13 bases between. In nucleotides, the CDR3 is TGTGCCAGCTCACGTCATACCCTATTTGAAGCTTTCTTT. It specifies CASSRHTLFEAFF.

The CDR3 DNA is TGTGCCAGCAGCTCCTCCCAGGTTCGGAACGAGCAGTACTTC. Its translation is CASSSSQVRNEQYF. The chain joins TRBV7-9 to TRBJ2-7; D is unclear. The CDR3 runs to 14 residues. The V gene's germline CDR1 is SEHNR and CDR2 FQNEAQ (reference sequence). V lost 4 bases and J 5 bases, leaving 15 bases between the germline ends.

The chain employs TRBV6-5 and TRBJ1-5, with unresolved D. There are 14 residues in the CDR3. Trimming stripped 5 bases from V and 0 bases from J, with 8 bases between. The germline V gene has CDR1 MNHEY and CDR2 SVGAGI. CDR3 loop: CASSARDSNQPQHF. The CDR3 nucleotides are TGTGCCAGCAGTGCCCGAGATAGCAATCAGCCCCAGCATTTT.